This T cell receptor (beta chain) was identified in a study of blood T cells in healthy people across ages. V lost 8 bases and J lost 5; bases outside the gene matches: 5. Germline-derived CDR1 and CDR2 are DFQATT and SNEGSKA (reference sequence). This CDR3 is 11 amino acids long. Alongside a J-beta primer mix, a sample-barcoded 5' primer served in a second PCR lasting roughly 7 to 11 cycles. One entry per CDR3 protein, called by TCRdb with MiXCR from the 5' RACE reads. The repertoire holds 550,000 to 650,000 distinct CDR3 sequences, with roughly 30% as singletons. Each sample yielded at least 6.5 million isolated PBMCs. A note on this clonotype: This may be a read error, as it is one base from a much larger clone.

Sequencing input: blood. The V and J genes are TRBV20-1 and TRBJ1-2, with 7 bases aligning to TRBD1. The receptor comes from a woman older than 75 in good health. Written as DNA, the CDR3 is TGCAGTACAACAGGGGCATATGGCTACACCTTC. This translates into CSTTGAYGYTF.